This is a list of T cell receptor beta chains from one sample in a study of T cell changes during pregnancy in multiple sclerosis. Sequencing used immunoSEQ multiplex PCR; TCRdb keeps in-frame clones, though not all of them. The sample holds tens of thousands of clones; 85% are singletons and the top ten take 15% to 18%. The specimen comprised CD8+ T cells from peripheral blood mononuclear cells, sampled in the first trimester of pregnancy. These receptors were obtained from a female donor in good health, enrolled as a control in a pregnancy study. Both conserved end residues are part of each CDR3. A D gene is named only where the DNA matches it firmly. Some rows mark clone size as missing; the rest say once, few, many or name a class of expanded clone.

J: TRBJ1-5; D: -; V: TRBV5-1; size: -; CDR3: CASSLSDSSNQPQHF; DNA: TGCGCCAGCAGCTTGAGCGACAGCAGCAATCAGCCCCAGCATTTT
J: TRBJ1-2; D: -; V: TRBV9; size: few; CDR3: CASSARGYGYTF; DNA: TGTGCCAGCAGCGCCAGGGGATATGGCTACACCTTC
J: TRBJ2-7; D: -; V: TRBV9; size: -; CDR3: CASSAPTDPYEQYF; DNA: TGTGCCAGCAGCGCCCCGACAGATCCCTACGAGCAGTACTTC
J: TRBJ1-1; D: TRBD1; V: TRBV9; size: -; CDR3: CASSGQGAKTEAFF; DNA: TGTGCCAGCAGCGGACAGGGCGCGAAGACTGAAGCTTTCTTT
J: TRBJ2-1; D: TRBD2; V: TRBV7-9; size: many; CDR3: CATRLAGAYNEQFF; DNA: TGTGCCACTCGACTAGCGGGAGCCTACAATGAGCAGTTCTTC
J: TRBJ1-2; D: -; V: TRBV4-3; size: -; CDR3: CASSQDSHTNYGYTF; DNA: TGCGCCAGCAGCCAAGATTCACATACTAACTATGGCTACACCTTC
J: TRBJ1-6; D: -; V: TRBV7-9; size: -; CDR3: CASDSYNSPLHF; DNA: TGTGCCAGCGACAGTTATAATTCACCCCTCCACTTT
J: TRBJ2-7; D: -; V: TRBV27; size: -; CDR3: CASSLRRANEQYF; DNA: TGTGCCAGCAGTCTTCGGAGAGCGAACGAGCAGTACTTC
J: TRBJ2-7; D: TRBD1; V: TRBV5-1; size: -; CDR3: CASSPDRGLPAYEQYF; DNA: TGCGCCAGCAGCCCGGACAGGGGACTACCGGCCTACGAGCAGTACTTC
J: TRBJ2-6; D: -; V: TRBV28; size: -; CDR3: CASSPPWAGADLATSGANVLTF; DNA: TGTGCCAGCAGTCCTCCCTGGGCAGGGGCAGATCTCGCTACCTCTGGGGCCAACGTCCTGACTTTC
J: TRBJ2-1; D: TRBD2; V: TRBV28; size: once; CDR3: CASSLPSDGELAGGWNEQFF; DNA: TGTGCCAGCAGCCTGCCCTCGGACGGTGAACTAGCGGGAGGGTGGAATGAGCAGTTCTTC
J: TRBJ2-3; D: -; V: TRBV28; size: many; CDR3: CASSLIGDTDTQYF; DNA: TGTGCCAGCAGTTTGATAGGGGACACAGATACGCAGTATTTT
J: TRBJ2-5; D: -; V: TRBV9; size: -; CDR3: CASSVFGVEAETQYF; DNA: TGTGCCAGCAGCGTATTCGGGGTGGAGGCAGAGACCCAGTACTTC